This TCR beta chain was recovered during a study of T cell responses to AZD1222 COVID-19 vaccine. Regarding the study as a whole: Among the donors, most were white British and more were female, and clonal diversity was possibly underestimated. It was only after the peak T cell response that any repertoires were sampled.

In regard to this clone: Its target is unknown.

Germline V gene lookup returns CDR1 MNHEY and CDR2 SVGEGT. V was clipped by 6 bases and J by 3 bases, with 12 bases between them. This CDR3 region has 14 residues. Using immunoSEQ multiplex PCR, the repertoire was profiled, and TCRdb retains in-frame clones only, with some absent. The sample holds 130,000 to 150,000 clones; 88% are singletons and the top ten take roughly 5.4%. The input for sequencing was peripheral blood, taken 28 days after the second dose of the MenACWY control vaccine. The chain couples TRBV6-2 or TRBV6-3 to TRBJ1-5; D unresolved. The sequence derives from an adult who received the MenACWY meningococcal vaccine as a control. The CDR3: CASSPFDPNQPQHF. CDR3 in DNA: TGTGCCAGCAGCCCGTTTGATCCCAATCAGCCCCAGCATTTT.